A single sample is the source of the 13 T cell receptor beta chains below, sequenced in a study of blood T cell repertoires in COVID-19. Sequencing used immunoSEQ multiplex PCR; TCRdb keeps in-frame clones, though not all of them. This table holds a few hundred thousand clones, approximately 92% found once. Specimen: PBMCs or T cells enriched from blood (not recorded which). The receptors were gathered from a woman younger than 30 who had recovered from COVID-19.

V is TRBV27 and J is TRBJ2-7; TRBD1 might be the D (5 bases). CDR1 is MNHEY and CDR2 is SMNVEV in the germline V gene (reference sequence). Trimming removed 6 bases at V and 3 bases at J, with 6 bases between. CDR3 length equals 11 residues. This CDR3 reads CASRGVYEQYF. In DNA form, the CDR3 reads TGTGCCAGCAGAGGGGTCTACGAGCAGTACTTC.

The chain links TRBV5-5 to TRBJ2-5; a weak D match, TRBD1 (5 bases). Looked up from germline, CDR1 is SGHKS and CDR2 is YYEKEE (reference sequence). The CDR3 has 12 amino acids. V was clipped by 0 bases and J by 13 bases, with 13 bases between them. The CDR3 region is CASSLGSSGWYF. CDR3 nucleotide sequence: TGTGCCAGCAGCTTGGGTAGCTCAGGGTGGTACTTC.

The chain is built from TRBV5-1 and TRBJ1-2; D is possibly TRBD1 (5 bases). Germline CDR1 and CDR2: SGHRS and YFSETQ. This CDR3 is built from 14 residues. The V end was cut by 3 bases, the J end by 4 bases, with 13 bases between. The CDR3 loop reads CASSSGQGGYGYTF. The CDR3 DNA sequence: TGCGCCAGCAGCTCGGGGCAGGGAGGCTATGGCTACACCTTC.

This sequence joins TRBV5-4 and TRBJ1-3; a possible D gene is TRBD1 (6 bases). This CDR3 contains 15 residues. V was pared by 2 bases and J by 6 bases, with 15 bases between. CDR1 is SGHNT and CDR2 is YYREEE in the germline V gene (reference sequence). The CDR3 DNA is TGTGCCAGCAGCTTAAAACAGGGAAGCGCAAACACCATATATTTT. It encodes CASSLKQGSANTIYF.

This clone was detected once. The chain couples TRBV27 to TRBJ1-1; 7 nucleotides agree with TRBD1. This CDR3 is 16 amino acids long. The germline CDR1 and CDR2 sequences are MNHEY and SMNVEV (reference sequence). Germline trimming cut 6 bases from V and 1 base from J; bases unmatched to any gene: 11. This chain's CDR3 is CASSPLTGSANTEAFF. CDR3 nucleotides: TGTGCCAGCAGCCCACTGACAGGGAGTGCGAACACTGAAGCTTTCTTT.

The chain is built from TRBV5-5 and TRBJ1-1, with D perhaps matching TRBD1 (5 bases). The germline V gene encodes CDR1 SGHKS and CDR2 YYEKEE (reference sequence). V shed 4 bases and J shed 1 base, with 8 bases lying between them. This CDR3 region has 13 residues. In nucleotides, the CDR3 is TGTGCCAGCAGCCCCGGGGGGAACACTGAAGCTTTCTTT. Its protein product is CASSPGGNTEAFF.

The chain couples TRBV5-1 to TRBJ1-2, with 8 nucleotides matching TRBD1. CDR1 and CDR2 (germline): SGHRS, YFSETQ. Losses at the gene ends were 0 bases for V and 10 bases for J; bases not matched to a gene: 5. The CDR3 consists of 13 residues. The CDR3 sequence: CASSLEDRVSYTF. CDR3 nucleotides: TGCGCCAGCAGCTTGGAGGACAGGGTATCCTACACCTTC.

The V and J genes are TRBV6-5 and TRBJ2-1; no reliable D call. The CDR3 has 14 amino acids. V lost 4 bases to trimming and J lost 0 bases, with 7 bases between them. Germline CDR1 and CDR2: MNHEY and SVGAGI. The CDR3 DNA reads TGTGCCAGCAGTTTACAGAGCTCCTACAATGAGCAGTTCTTC. It yields the protein CASSLQSSYNEQFF.

J is TRBJ2-1 and V is TRBV2; TRBD2 is a possible D gene (5 bases). Germline V gene data show CDR1 as SNHLY and CDR2 as FYNNEI. This CDR3 contains 11 residues. V lost 7 bases and J lost 10, with 11 bases in between. The DNA for the CDR3 is TGTGCCAGCATGTCCGTAGCGGAGCAGTTCTTC. Its translation: CASMSVAEQFF.

V gene TRBV15 combines with J gene TRBJ2-1, with D hard to call. Looked up from germline, CDR1 is LNHNV and CDR2 is YYDKDF (reference sequence). V lost 0 bases and J lost 10, with 7 bases in between. The CDR3 is made up of 12 amino acids. The CDR3 coding sequence is TGTGCCACCAGCAGAGATTACGGGGAGCAGTTCTTC. It is translated as CATSRDYGEQFF.

The chain combines TRBV7-5 with TRBJ1-2. TRBV7-5 is classified as a pseudogene. The CDR3 extends over 18 amino acids. In nucleotides, the CDR3 is TGTGCCAGAAGCGCGCTAGCGTGGCAGCCTCCTAAGGACTATGGCTACACCTTC. Encoded protein: CARSALAWQPPKDYGYTF.

The chain combines TRBV4-1 with TRBJ2-7; D is possibly TRBD2 (6 bases). The CDR3 loop spans 15 amino acids. Germline assignment: CDR1 MGHRA and CDR2 YSYEKL. Deletions cut 0 bases from V and 2 bases from J, with 11 bases between. The CDR3 sequence is CASSQDGTSTYEQYF. The DNA for the CDR3 is TGCGCCAGCAGCCAAGATGGGACTTCCACCTACGAGCAGTACTTC.

This clone was observed at least ten times. This sequence joins TRBV4-2 and TRBJ2-2; 12 bases align to TRBD1. CDR1 and CDR2 from the germline V gene are LGHNA and YNFKEQ. Germline trimming cut 4 bases from V and 5 bases from J; bases unmatched to any gene: 14. CDR3 length: 19 amino acids. The CDR3 nucleotides read TGTGCCAGCAGCCGTACCCGGCAGGGACAGGGGGCGCAGACCGGGGAGCTGTTTTTT. Translation gives CASSRTRQGQGAQTGELFF.